This TCR beta chain comes out of a study of T cell responses to AZD1222 COVID-19 vaccine. Assay: immunoSEQ multiplex PCR; the TCRdb copy retains only in-frame clones and omits some. The data hold 89,000 or so clones, with 65% to 90% observed a single time. CDR3 length: 17 residues. Source: peripheral blood, taken on day 0 of AZD1222 vaccination. The rearrangement joins TRBV21-1 to TRBJ1-4; TRBD1 reflects the table's D call only, with no check against the DNA. TRBV21-1 is labeled a pseudogene. The TCR sequence derives from an adult in good health. The DNA for the CDR3 is TGTGCCAGCAGCAAAGTGGAGACAGGTGCTTCTAATGAAAAACTGTTTTTT. It encodes CASSKVETGASNEKLFF.